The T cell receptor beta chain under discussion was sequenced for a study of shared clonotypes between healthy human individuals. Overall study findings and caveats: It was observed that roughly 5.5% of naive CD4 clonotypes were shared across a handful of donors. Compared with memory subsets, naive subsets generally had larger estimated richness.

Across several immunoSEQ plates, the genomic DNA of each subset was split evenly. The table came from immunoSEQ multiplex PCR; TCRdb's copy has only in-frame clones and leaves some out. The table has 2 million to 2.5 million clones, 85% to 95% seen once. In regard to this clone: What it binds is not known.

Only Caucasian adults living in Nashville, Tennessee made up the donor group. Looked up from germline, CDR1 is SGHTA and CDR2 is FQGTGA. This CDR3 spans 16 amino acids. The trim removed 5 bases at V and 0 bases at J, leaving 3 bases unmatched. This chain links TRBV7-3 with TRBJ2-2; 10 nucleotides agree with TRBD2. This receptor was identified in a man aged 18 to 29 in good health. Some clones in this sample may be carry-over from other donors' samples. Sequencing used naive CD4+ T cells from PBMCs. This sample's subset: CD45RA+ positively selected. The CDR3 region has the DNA TGTGCCAGCAGCGTAGCGGGAGGTGCGAACACCGGGGAGCTGTTTTTT. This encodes CASSVAGGANTGELFF.